One and the same sample provided the 27 T cell receptor beta chains below, sequenced in a study of shared clonotypes between healthy human individuals. The table came from immunoSEQ multiplex PCR; TCRdb's copy has only in-frame clones and leaves some out. Altogether 400,000 to 600,000 clones are present, about 80% being singletons, with the ten largest covering around 12%. What was sequenced was PBMCs. These receptors were collected from a woman in her 40s in good health. Some clones in this sample may be carry-over from other donors' samples.

In the case of this clone: Other DNA sequences within the sample encode an identical CDR3. The rearrangement uses TRBV5-1 and TRBJ2-2; TRBD1 matches at 8 bases. Germline loops: CDR1 SGHRS, CDR2 YFSETQ. J lost 3 bases, V lost 0 bases, and 1 base had no gene match. The CDR3 is made up of 15 amino acids. CDR3 protein: CASSLAGGDTGELFF. In DNA, the CDR3 is TGCGCCAGCAGCTTGGCAGGGGGCGACACCGGGGAGCTGTTTTTT.

This chain uses TRBV6-1 with TRBJ2-7, with 10 bases matching TRBD2. The CDR3 covers 16 residues. J gave up 2 bases and V 4 bases, and 8 bases lay outside the gene matches. In germline, CDR1 is MNHNS, CDR2 SASEGT. The CDR3 region has the DNA TGTGCCAGCAGTGTCATGACTAGCGGGCGGACCTACGAGCAGTACTTC. Translation: CASSVMTSGRTYEQYF.

The chain links TRBV6-1 to TRBJ2-5; either TRBD1 or TRBD2 may fit D (6 bases each). The CDR3 spans 15 residues. Germline CDR1 reads MNHNS; CDR2 reads SASEGT. V dropped 1 base and J dropped 2 bases, with 11 bases sitting between them. CDR3 loop: CASSEVGGGQETQYF. The CDR3 DNA reads as TGTGCCAGCAGTGAAGTGGGGGGCGGACAAGAGACCCAGTACTTC.

V usage is TRBV30 and J usage is TRBJ1-6, with D possibly matching TRBD1 (5 bases). CDR3 length: 14 amino acids. V was shortened by 5 bases and J by 8 bases, with 16 bases between the two germline ends. Per the germline V gene, CDR1 is GTSNPN and CDR2 is SVGIG (reference sequence). CDR3 loop: CAWEGLRGDSPLHF. The CDR3 DNA reads TGTGCCTGGGAGGGACTGCGAGGTGATTCACCCCTCCACTTT.

Notes on this clone: It is likely a read error: a sequence one base away is far more abundant. The V call is TRBV19, the J call TRBJ1-4; no clear D. V was shortened by 2 bases and J by 13 bases, with 20 bases between the two germline ends. The CDR3 totals 15 residues. Germline assignment: CDR1 LNHDA and CDR2 SQIVND (reference sequence). CDR3 in amino acids: CASSIPRLGAQALFF. In nucleotides, the CDR3 is TGTGCCAGTAGTATACCCAGACTCGGAGCGCAAGCACTGTTTTTT.

This chain joins TRBV7-2 and TRBJ2-3, with D perhaps matching TRBD2 (5 bases). The V gene lost 1 base and the J gene lost 5 bases, with 13 bases spanning the gap. The CDR3 has 15 residues. Looked up from germline, CDR1 is SGHTA and CDR2 is FQGNSA. CDR3 bases: TGTGCCAGCAGCTTAGTTGGGGAGCTGGGAGATACGCAGTATTTT. It specifies CASSLVGELGDTQYF.

This sequence joins TRBV11-2 and TRBJ2-4, with D unclear. The length of the CDR3 is 14 residues. The germline gives CDR1 SGHAT, CDR2 FQNNGV. With 2 bases removed from V and 1 base from J, the gap between germline ends came to 6 bases. CDR3 bases: TGTGCCAGCAGCTTACTTGGGGCCAAAAACATTCAGTACTTC. Protein: CASSLLGAKNIQYF.

The chain recombines TRBV9 with TRBJ1-1; D remains ambiguous. Trimming shortened V by 3 bases and J by 4 bases, and 13 bases separated the two germline ends. This CDR3 is built from 14 residues. Germline V gene data show CDR1 as SGDLS and CDR2 as YYNGEE. CDR3 region: CASSATTWGTEAFF. CDR3 nucleotide sequence: TGTGCCAGCAGCGCGACGACTTGGGGCACTGAAGCTTTCTTT.

This clone has more than one count but fewer than ten. This chain connects TRBV28 to TRBJ1-2; 7 nucleotides line up with TRBD1. The CDR3 is 14 residues long. V lost 6 bases, J lost 7 bases, and 11 bases stayed unmatched. Germline assignment: CDR1 MDHEN and CDR2 SYDVKM. The CDR3 DNA reads TGTGCCAGCAGGCCCGGGACAGAGCGACGTGGCTACACCTTC. This sequence encodes CASRPGTERRGYTF.

Comments on this clone: Other DNA sequences in the sample encode the same CDR3. The CDR3 DNA is TGTGCCAGCACGAACAGGGAGAACACTGAAGCTTTCTTT. Protein product: CASTNRENTEAFF. This chain connects TRBV5-3 to TRBJ1-1; TRBD1 is a possible D gene (6 bases). TRBV5-3 carries the ORF label, with uncertain function. This CDR3 contains 13 residues. Trimming shortened V by 8 bases and J by 1 base, and 12 bases separated the two germline ends.

This clone was detected only once. The chain recombines TRBV28 with TRBJ2-3; 8 bases match TRBD2. The CDR3 covers 16 residues. The V segment lost 0 bases and the J segment 0 bases; nucleotides outside the gene matches: 2. From germline, CDR1 is MDHEN and CDR2 SYDVKM. The CDR3 coding sequence is TGTGCCAGCAGTTTATGGCGGGGGGCCAGCACAGATACGCAGTATTTT. Translation: CASSLWRGASTDTQYF.

The chain carries TRBV10-3 and TRBJ2-7; D uncertain. The CDR3 runs to 12 residues. Trimming pared 3 bases from V and 4 bases from J, leaving 7 bases between. CDR1 is ENHRY, CDR2 SYGVKD, per germline. CDR3 DNA sequence: TGTGCCATCAGTGACAGCTTATACGAGCAGTACTTC. It is translated as CAISDSLYEQYF.

CDR3 sequence reads: CASSYSASGNTDTQYF. The CDR3 nucleotides are TGTGCCAGCAGTTACTCTGCTAGCGGAAACACAGATACGCAGTATTTT. J is TRBJ2-3 and V is TRBV6-5, with 7 positions matching TRBD2. The CDR3 length is 16 residues. Germline lookup yields CDR1 MNHEY and CDR2 SVGAGI. After removal of 0 bases from V and 2 bases from J, the junction contained 5 bases not matched to a gene.

The chain links TRBV27 to TRBJ2-7; 10 nucleotides align to TRBD2. V gave up 9 bases and J gave up 6 bases; unmatched junction bases: 17. Germline CDR1 and CDR2: MNHEY and SMNVEV (reference sequence). The CDR3 spans 16 residues. The CDR3 protein is CARKHRLLAGVLEQYF. The CDR3 DNA reads TGTGCCAGGAAACACCGACTGCTAGCGGGAGTTCTCGAGCAGTACTTC.

This clone was detected only once. V and J are TRBV28 and TRBJ2-2; weak D call: TRBD1 (6 bases). The germline V gene encodes CDR1 MDHEN and CDR2 SYDVKM. This CDR3 spans 17 amino acids. The ends were cut back, 4 bases at V and 5 bases at J, with 20 bases in the middle. CDR3 loop: CASSSGWGRGATGELFF. The CDR3 DNA reads TGTGCCAGCAGTTCCGGGTGGGGCAGGGGAGCGACCGGGGAGCTGTTTTTT.

The J gene is TRBJ1-1, the V gene TRBV7-9; possible D gene TRBD1, 6 bases. This CDR3 is 15 amino acids long. Germline values: CDR1 SEHNR, CDR2 FQNEAQ (reference sequence). Trimming pared 5 bases from V and 1 base from J, leaving 14 bases between. CDR3 sequence reads: CASSLQGGQNTEAFF. Here the CDR3 DNA reads TGTGCCAGCAGCCTCCAAGGGGGACAGAACACTGAAGCTTTCTTT.

This clone was counted a few times. V is TRBV15 and J is TRBJ1-1; D possibly corresponds to TRBD1 (6 bases). Germline V gene data show CDR1 as LNHNV and CDR2 as YYDKDF (reference sequence). CDR3 size: 15 residues. V shed 2 bases and J shed 4 bases, with 14 bases lying between them. CDR3 DNA sequence: TGTGCCACCAGCAGAAACAGGGTAATGGGCACTGAAGCTTTCTTT. Its protein is CATSRNRVMGTEAFF.

This chain connects TRBV4-2 to TRBJ2-5; 8 positions agree with TRBD2. Trimming took 4 bases from V and 5 from J; bases not matched to a gene: 15. This CDR3 comprises 17 residues. Germline V gives CDR1 LGHNA, CDR2 YNFKEQ. Here the CDR3 reads CASSPDGGLAGFETQYF. The CDR3 nucleotides are TGTGCCAGCAGCCCCGACGGAGGACTAGCCGGTTTTGAGACCCAGTACTTC.

This clone showed up just a few times. This CDR3 reads CASSVGTSGRRVGNEQFF. The CDR3 region has the DNA TGTGCCAGCAGCGTAGGGACTAGCGGGAGACGTGTGGGAAATGAGCAGTTCTTC. The rearrangement links TRBV9 to TRBJ2-1; TRBD2 matches 13 bases. The CDR3 is made up of 18 amino acids. V trimming: 0 bases; J trimming: 7 bases; junction bases outside the gene matches: 10. Germline V CDR1 and CDR2: SGDLS, YYNGEE. The complete variable domain, with remaining parts taken from reference TRBV9 and TRBJ2-1, reads DSGVTQTPKHLITATGQRVTLRCSPRSGDLSVYWYQQSLDQGLQFLIQYYNGEERAKGNILERFSAQQFPDLHSELNLSSLELGDSALYFCASSVGTSGRRVGNEQFFGPGTRLTVL.

The gene calls are TRBV30 and TRBJ2-7; D call uncertain. The germline V and J ends were trimmed by 2 bases and 1 base, with 6 bases remaining between them. Germline-derived CDR1 and CDR2 are GTSNPN and SVGIG (reference sequence). The CDR3 loop spans 12 amino acids. Written as DNA, the CDR3 is TGTGCCTGGAGTACAAGATCCTACGAGCAGTACTTC. Its protein product is CAWSTRSYEQYF.

The V gene is TRBV30, the J gene TRBJ1-1; D is perhaps TRBD1 (6 bases). Germline V gene lookup returns CDR1 GTSNPN and CDR2 SVGIG (reference sequence). This CDR3 is built from 14 residues. Trimming took 3 bases from V and 0 from J, leaving 11 bases between them. The CDR3 nucleotides read TGTGCCTGGAGGGACCGGGACATGAACACTGAAGCTTTCTTT. Amino acid sequence: CAWRDRDMNTEAFF.

This rearrangement joins TRBV28 to TRBJ1-2; D remains unclear. V was pared by 2 bases and J by 8 bases, with 12 bases between. The CDR3 spans 13 residues. The germline CDR1 and CDR2 sequences are MDHEN and SYDVKM. CDR3: CASSLVQIKGYTF. The CDR3, as DNA: TGTGCCAGCAGTTTAGTACAGATCAAGGGCTACACCTTC.

The rearrangement uses TRBV11-2 and TRBJ1-4, with 7 bases identical to TRBD1. Trimming at V came to 2 bases and at J to 5 bases, leaving 5 bases not matched to a gene. Germline loops: CDR1 SGHAT, CDR2 FQNNGV. CDR3 length equals 15 residues. This chain's CDR3 is CASSLNRGANEKLFF. The DNA for the CDR3 is TGTGCCAGCAGCTTAAACAGGGGCGCAAATGAAAAACTGTTTTTT.

Details on this clone: Other DNA sequences within the sample encode an identical CDR3. This chain connects TRBV14 to TRBJ1-1; D is undetermined. The germline gives CDR1 SGHDN, CDR2 FVKESK. The CDR3 length is 13 residues. Between the trimmed V and J ends, which lost 1 base and 0 bases, there was a span of 3 bases. DNA of the CDR3: TGTGCCAGCAGCCAAGGAATGAACACTGAAGCTTTCTTT. It translates to CASSQGMNTEAFF. Variable domain in full (rest from reference TRBV14 and TRBJ1-1): EAGVTQFPSHSVIEKGQTVTLRCDPISGHDNLYWYRRVMGKEIKFLLHFVKESKQDESGMPNNRFLAERTGGTYSTLKVQPAELEDSGVYFCASSQGMNTEAFFGQGTRLTVV.

V and J are TRBV6-4 and TRBJ2-1, with 7 bases that match TRBD2. The CDR3 covers 17 residues. Germline lookup yields CDR1 MRHNA and CDR2 SNTAGT. The ends lost 0 bases at V and 9 bases at J; junction bases unmatched: 14. CDR3 nucleotides: TGTGCCAGCAGTGACTCGAGCGGGGTAGCGGGTAGGGGTGAGCAGTTCTTC. Encoded protein: CASSDSSGVAGRGEQFF.

This clone was observed a single time. The chain has TRBV5-1 and TRBJ2-3; D remains ambiguous. Trimming left V 2 bases short and J 0 bases short, with 13 bases between. Germline-derived CDR1 and CDR2 are SGHRS and YFSETQ. The CDR3 is made up of 16 amino acids. The DNA of the CDR3 is TGCGCCAGCAGCTTTGACCCAGAACCTAGCACAGATACGCAGTATTTT. Translation: CASSFDPEPSTDTQYF.

The V and J genes are TRBV29-1 and TRBJ2-1; D is unclear. The V gene lost 3 bases and the J gene lost 3 bases, with 6 bases spanning the gap. The CDR3 extends over 12 amino acids. Germline CDR1 reads SQVTM; CDR2 reads ANQGSEA. The CDR3 spells CSVERNYNEQFF. CDR3 nucleotides: TGCAGCGTTGAGAGGAACTACAATGAGCAGTTCTTC.